One and the same sample provided the 16 T cell receptor beta chains below, sequenced in a study of control samples from healthy donors and cancer patients (TCRdb year 2020). The method behind the library was the immunoSEQ multiplex PCR assay. TCRdb retrieved this table from immuneACCESS and kept in-frame rearrangements only. Not all clones are present; in checked studies, unresolved V genes account for under half, and no reason is known for the remainder. The sample records 50,000 to 75,000 clones, 90% of which are singletons. Nearly 6% of the sample belongs to the ten largest clones. Sample: PBMCs. The receptors originated from a man aged 55 to 70 with colorectal cancer.

The rearrangement joins TRBV5-1 to TRBJ2-5; the match to TRBD2 covers 9 bases. CDR1 and CDR2 from the germline V gene are SGHRS and YFSETQ. The CDR3 sequence is 16 residues long. V dropped 0 bases and J dropped 3; count of bases not matched to a gene: 6. CDR3 sequence reads: CASSLGSGGTEETQYF. The CDR3 coding sequence is TGCGCCAGCAGCTTGGGGAGCGGGGGGACCGAAGAGACCCAGTACTTC.

The V and J genes are TRBV6-5 and TRBJ2-2; 9 bases line up with TRBD2. The CDR3 is made up of 15 amino acids. J gave up 6 bases and V 4 bases, and 6 bases lay outside the gene matches. The V gene's germline CDR1 is MNHEY and CDR2 SVGAGI. CDR3 sequence (DNA): TGTGCCAGCAGTTTAGTAGCGGGGGTCGCCGGGGAGCTGTTTTTT. This encodes CASSLVAGVAGELFF.

This sequence joins TRBV28 and TRBJ1-1; a possible D gene is TRBD1 (5 bases). V gave up 2 bases and J gave up 7 bases, with 11 bases separating them. CDR1 and CDR2 from the germline V gene are MDHEN and SYDVKM. This CDR3 is built from 13 residues. CDR3: CASSLRWGNEAFF. DNA of the CDR3: TGTGCCAGCAGTTTAAGATGGGGGAATGAAGCTTTCTTT.

The chain is built from TRBV30 and TRBJ2-3, with D perhaps matching TRBD1 or TRBD2 (5 bases each). Trimming left V 5 bases short and J 5 bases short, with 17 bases between. The length of the CDR3 is 14 residues. Germline V gene lookup returns CDR1 GTSNPN and CDR2 SVGIG (reference sequence). CDR3 in DNA: TGTGCCTGGGGGACCGGGGCTGCGGGAGATACGCAGTATTTT. It specifies CAWGTGAAGDTQYF.

This clone has only a few counts. The V gene is TRBV2, the J gene TRBJ1-2, with 8 positions matching TRBD1. This CDR3 comprises 14 residues. V dropped 5 bases and J dropped 7; count of bases not matched to a gene: 9. In germline, CDR1 is SNHLY, CDR2 FYNNEI. CDR3 DNA sequence: TGTGCCAGCAGTCAAGGACAGGGTTTGGGTGGCTACACCTTC. The encoded protein is CASSQGQGLGGYTF.

The CDR3 DNA sequence: TGCAGTGCTCTGAATTACAATGAGCAGTTCTTC. This translates into CSALNYNEQFF. V and J are TRBV20-1 and TRBJ2-1; D gene unclear. The CDR3 has 11 residues. Germline values: CDR1 DFQATT, CDR2 SNEGSKA (reference sequence). Between the trimmed V and J ends, which lost 5 bases and 4 bases, there was a span of 6 bases.

This clone was seen a single time. This rearrangement joins TRBV11-3 to TRBJ2-4; D gene uncertain. V lost 4 bases and J lost 7, with 14 bases in between. CDR1 and CDR2 from the germline V gene are SGHNT and YENEEA. The CDR3 runs 14 residues. CDR3 amino acids: CASSSPAGVNIQYF. CDR3 coding DNA: TGTGCCAGCAGCTCTCCCGCAGGAGTTAACATTCAGTACTTC.

This chain joins TRBV5-1 and TRBJ2-5; D is uncertain. This CDR3 spans 15 amino acids. Germline V gene sequence: CDR1 SGHRS, CDR2 YFSETQ. Trimming removed 0 bases from V and 0 bases from J, with 9 bases in between. The CDR3 region is CASSLAAPNQETQYF. DNA of the CDR3: TGCGCCAGCAGCTTGGCCGCACCGAACCAAGAGACCCAGTACTTC.

The chain recombines TRBV30 with TRBJ2-3; D gene unclear. Between the trimmed V and J ends, which lost 3 bases and 10 bases, there was a span of 14 bases. This CDR3 has 12 residues. From germline, CDR1 is GTSNPN and CDR2 SVGIG (reference sequence). The CDR3 sequence: CAWRADGPSQYF. In DNA form, the CDR3 reads TGTGCCTGGAGGGCAGATGGACCCTCGCAGTATTTT. Drawing the rest from reference TRBV30 and TRBJ2-3, the complete variable domain is SQTIHQWPATLVQPVGSPLSLECTVEGTSNPNLYWYRQAAGRGLQLLFYSVGIGQISSEVPQNLSASRPQDRQFILSSKKLLLSDSGFYLCAWRADGPSQYFGPGTRLTVL.

This clone turned up a few times. This chain joins TRBV30 and TRBJ1-6; D is uncertain. CDR1 and CDR2 from the germline V gene are GTSNPN and SVGIG (reference sequence). V lost 2 bases and J lost 8, with 16 bases in between. This CDR3 is 15 amino acids long. This chain's CDR3 is CAWSRSYTAYSPLHF. The CDR3 nucleotides are TGTGCCTGGAGTCGGAGCTACACTGCTTATTCACCCCTCCACTTT.

V usage is TRBV5-7 and J usage is TRBJ2-1; 7 nucleotides align to TRBD1. TRBV5-7 is treated as an ORF (open reading frame) with a function not yet certain. The CDR3 is 17 amino acids. Germline trimming cut 4 bases from V and 4 bases from J; bases unmatched to any gene: 14. CDR3 DNA sequence: TGTGCCAGCAGCCCGGGACAGCAACTTTTCTTTTACAATGAGCAGTTCTTC. Its translation is CASSPGQQLFFYNEQFF.

This chain links TRBV7-8 with TRBJ2-2; D remains unclear. The CDR3 spans 17 residues. Trimming left V 3 bases short and J 6 bases short, with 20 bases between. Germline V CDR1 and CDR2: SGHVS, FQNEAQ. The CDR3 nucleotides read TGTGCCAGCAGCTTGCCCCGACTGGGCCATAGGTCCGGGGAGCTGTTTTTT. This translates into CASSLPRLGHRSGELFF.

This clone was detected only a few times. CDR3: CASRGGDLDNSPLHF. CDR3 nucleotides: TGTGCCAGCCGGGGGGGAGACCTAGATAATTCACCCCTCCACTTT. The rearrangement joins TRBV19 to TRBJ1-6, with D possibly being TRBD1 (5 bases). The ends were cut back, 9 bases at V and 5 bases at J, with 17 bases in the middle. Germline V gene lookup returns CDR1 LNHDA and CDR2 SQIVND (reference sequence). The CDR3 covers 15 residues.

V and J are TRBV6-4 and TRBJ1-1; 10 bases are shared with TRBD1. Germline loops: CDR1 MRHNA, CDR2 SNTAGT. The CDR3 has 18 residues. The V gene end was trimmed by 5 bases and the J gene end by 7 bases; junction bases not matched to a gene: 19. DNA of the CDR3: TGTGCCAGCAGTCAACACGGGGACAGGGGATGGGAAGGCCGTGAAGCTTTCTTT. This translates into CASSQHGDRGWEGREAFF.

This clone was seen a few times. This chain's CDR3 is CASSRRGGEETQYF. The CDR3 DNA reads as TGTGCCAGCAGTCGCCGGGGGGGTGAAGAGACCCAGTACTTC. V gene TRBV7-2 combines with J gene TRBJ2-5; TRBD2 matches at 8 bases. The germline V gene has CDR1 SGHTA and CDR2 FQGNSA. V gave up 6 bases and J gave up 3 bases; unmatched junction bases: 6. This CDR3 is 14 amino acids long.

J is TRBJ1-5 and V is TRBV19, with 10 bases that match TRBD1. With V trimmed by 3 bases and J by 6 bases, 17 bases remained unmatched. CDR1 is LNHDA, CDR2 SQIVND, per germline (reference sequence). This CDR3 spans 19 amino acids. The CDR3 spells CASSIGDRGPPGVFQPQHF. CDR3 DNA sequence: TGTGCCAGTAGTATTGGGGACAGGGGCCCTCCAGGGGTGTTTCAGCCCCAGCATTTT.